This entry features one TCR beta chain sequence. There are many counts of this clonotype. The specificity of this receptor is unknown. No base-level quality is on record; no much larger clone is a single base apart. Sequencing instrument: Illumina HiSeq 2500. Quantitative 5'-RACE with molecular barcodes was used to prepare TCR beta libraries. As for the original processing: To identify disease-linked TCR variants, a new computational method was used, one built on a probabilistic model of VDJ rearrangement. TCRdb reprocessing: public reads trimmed at Q25 with fastp, clones called with MiXCR, in-frame beta chains kept. When rows share a CDR3 protein, they turn into one entry using the most common DNA and genes. These V and J calls are TCRdb output, not the study's own analysis. The table for this sample lists approximately 200,000 distinct CDR3 sequences; 13% of them were counted only once. Together, the top ten hold about 11% of the sample.

These data originate in a study of CD8 T cells in ankylosing spondylitis (dated by TCRdb to the late 2010s). In the study overall: The study profiled T cell receptor beta repertoires in healthy donors and ankylosing spondylitis patients to find disease-linked TCR variants. In total, the full study cohort was made up of over a hundred healthy donors and approximately 27 ankylosing spondylitis patients. Peripheral blood was sampled, and synovial fluid was also collected from ankylosing spondylitis patients. What the study reported, not specific to this receptor: Significant enrichment of the disease-linked clones was reported in matched synovial fluid samples from ankylosing spondylitis patients. Some TCR beta motif variants had previously been reported in synovial fluid and blood of reactive arthritis patients, which suggested common disease-initiation mechanisms. In peripheral blood, the disease-linked clones were found at relatively low frequencies and had a CD8+ phenotype. Blood from ankylosing spondylitis patients appeared to be characterized by a TCR beta motif composed of about eight highly homologous amino acid variants.

V and J lose 5 bases and 0 bases, and a span of 10 bases separates them. From the cysteine through the phenylalanine, the CDR3 covers 15 amino acids. Kept here is only the CDR3 DNA, which spans 45 bases and is read in frame from base 1. Based on the germline V gene, the CDR1 and CDR2 sequences are MDHEN and SYDVKM. This clonotype was sampled from a female donor with ankylosing spondylitis or in good health (not recorded which). This chain is built from TRBV28 and TRBJ2-2; the D gene is perhaps TRBD1 or TRBD2, as each covers 5 bases. Sample: blood, either unsorted or a sorted T cell fraction (not recorded which). CDR3 region: CASSAGTANTGELFF. The sequence in DNA is TGTGCCAGCAGTGCCGGGACGGCGAACACCGGGGAGCTGTTTTTT.